What follows describes a single T cell receptor (beta chain). This sample stems from a study of blood T cell repertoires in COVID-19. Study-wide context: Donors in the United States, Italy and Spain gave samples during acute or convalescent COVID-19. T cells, B-cell-depleted T cells, or PBMCs supplied cDNA or gDNA.

Repertoires were generated with immunoSEQ multiplex PCR, while TCRdb's copy carries only in-frame clones and drops some. This table holds 110,000 to 150,000 clones, approximately 88% found once. CDR1 is LGHDT and CDR2 is YNNKEL in the germline V gene (reference sequence). The CDR3 length is 13 residues. V lost 4 bases to trimming and J lost 6 bases, with 12 bases between them. The V call is TRBV3-1 (or the pseudogene TRBV3-2), the J call TRBJ1-2, with TRBD1 as a possible D gene (5 bases). This TCR was recovered from an older man with acute or convalescent COVID-19. The specimen sequenced was peripheral blood. The CDR3 DNA reads as TGTGCCAGCAGCCCGAGGGGAGGGCATGGCTACACCTTC. Protein product: CASSPRGGHGYTF.